Listed below are T cell receptor beta chains from one sample, sequenced in a study of T cell responses to AZD1222 COVID-19 vaccine. Data came from immunoSEQ multiplex PCR; TCRdb stores just in-frame clones and leaves some out. The sample lists about 120,000 clones; just over 90% were seen once. The sample was peripheral blood, taken 28 days after the second AZD1222 dose. The receptors were gathered from an adult who received the AZD1222 COVID-19 vaccine. Both conserved end residues are part of each CDR3.

v_gene	j_gene	CDR3aa
TRBV7-2	TRBJ2-1	CASSLVGGPSQNEQFF
TRBV19	TRBJ2-3	CASSMATLTGQDTQYF
TRBV3-1/TRBV3-2	TRBJ1-2	CASSQETGQHGYTF
TRBV7-2	TRBJ1-1	CASSLVNTEAFF
TRBV29-1	TRBJ2-3	CSVAVQGVDTQYF
TRBV11-2	TRBJ1-5	CASSLEEGQPQHF
TRBV27	TRBJ1-6	CASSLVTGSPLHF
TRBV24-1	TRBJ2-3	CATNGGLSTDTQYF
TRBV5-1	TRBJ1-4	CASSPWTAQEKLFF
TRBV7-2	TRBJ1-3	CASSLVGRTENTIYF
TRBV4-2	TRBJ1-2	CASSQDRTGTRSYGYTF
TRBV2	TRBJ1-3	CASRGTTGYGNTIYF
TRBV6-2/TRBV6-3	TRBJ1-3	CASSYSSVGNTIYF
TRBV5-6	TRBJ2-3	CASSRVTSGITDTQYF
TRBV10-3	TRBJ1-1	CAITRTGDTEAFF
TRBV7-2	TRBJ2-2	CASRRGRNTGELFF
TRBV19	TRBJ1-1	CASSTPGMPMNTEAFF
TRBV7-8	TRBJ1-5	CASSLLGDKDQPQHF
TRBV4-3	TRBJ2-3	CASSHAVGGLTQADTQYF
TRBV6-2/TRBV6-3	TRBJ2-1	CASSAAFTMRGFF
TRBV5-1	TRBJ1-5	CASSSTGGGNQPQHF